Below, 8 T cell receptor beta chains from the same sample are listed, as sequenced in a study of cytomegalovirus exposure and HLA in healthy donors. Researchers ran the PCR with 60 Vbeta and 13 Jbeta primers. Here immunoSEQ multiplex PCR was the method, and the copy in TCRdb shows in-frame clones only, minus some. The sample lists around 50,000 clones; about 50% were seen once. The sample consisted of PBMCs. These receptors all stem from a human donor in good health.

The CDR3 coding sequence is TGTGCCAGTCAGAGGGGGCCTTTCGCTTTGTCGGAGACCCAGTACTTC. Protein product: CASQRGPFALSETQYF. The V and J genes are TRBV19 and TRBJ2-5; 7 bases line up with TRBD1. Losses at the gene ends were 8 bases for V and 5 bases for J; bases not matched to a gene: 17. The CDR3 covers 16 residues. Germline V gene data show CDR1 as LNHDA and CDR2 as SQIVND (reference sequence). The variable domain in full, completed from reference TRBV19 and TRBJ2-5, reads DGGITQSPKYLFRKEGQNVTLSCEQNLNHDAMYWYRQDPGQGLRLIYYSQIVNDFQKGDIAEGYSVSREKKESFPLTVTSAQKNPTAFYLCASQRGPFALSETQYFGPGTRLLVL.

V is TRBV25-1 and J is TRBJ2-4, with TRBD1 matching 11 bases. V was clipped by 5 bases and J by 6 bases; unmatched bases: 3. The germline V gene has CDR1 MGHDK and CDR2 SYGVNS. This CDR3 is 14 amino acids long. CDR3 coding DNA: TGTGCCAGCAGTTCGGGACAGGGGGTAAACATTCAGTACTTC. Protein sequence: CASSSGQGVNIQYF.

This sequence joins TRBV30 and TRBJ1-1; D gene ambiguous. The CDR3 runs to 13 residues. Trimming took 3 bases from V and 11 from J, leaving 19 bases between them. Germline values: CDR1 GTSNPN, CDR2 SVGIG (reference sequence). CDR3 protein: CAWSPGGKKWAFF. In nucleotides, the CDR3 is TGTGCCTGGAGCCCGGGAGGGAAGAAATGGGCTTTCTTT. The full variable domain, rest sourced from reference TRBV30 and TRBJ1-1, is SQTIHQWPATLVQPVGSPLSLECTVEGTSNPNLYWYRQAAGRGLQLLFYSVGIGQISSEVPQNLSASRPQDRQFILSSKKLLLSDSGFYLCAWSPGGKKWAFFGQGTRLTVV.

The chain couples TRBV10-3 to TRBJ1-3; TRBD1 agrees at 7 bases. Germline V gives CDR1 ENHRY, CDR2 SYGVKD. The CDR3 length is 15 residues. After removal of 3 bases from V and 3 bases from J, the junction contained 5 bases not matched to a gene. The CDR3 DNA reads TGTGCCATCAGTGATCGGACAGGATATGGAAACACCATATATTTT. Its translation: CAISDRTGYGNTIYF.

The chain joins TRBV21-1 to TRBJ2-7; the table's D call of TRBD1 was not tested on the DNA. TRBV21-1 represents a pseudogene. The CDR3 contains 12 residues. CDR3: CALTGGSYEQYF. As DNA, the CDR3 is TGTGCCCTGACAGGGGGCTCCTACGAGCAGTACTTC.

The chain joins TRBV5-1 to TRBJ2-7, with 15 nucleotides matching TRBD2. CDR3 length equals 15 residues. Germline V CDR1 and CDR2: SGHRS, YFSETQ. V dropped 3 bases and J dropped 4; count of bases not matched to a gene: 2. The CDR3 is CASSWGTSGGYEQYF. DNA for the CDR3: TGCGCCAGCAGCTGGGGGACTAGCGGGGGGTACGAGCAGTACTTC.

The V call is TRBV5-4, the J call TRBJ2-6, with 12 nucleotides matching TRBD1. CDR3 length: 17 amino acids. Germline V gene sequence: CDR1 SGHNT, CDR2 YYREEE (reference sequence). V lost 4 bases, J lost 0 bases, and 2 bases stayed unmatched. CDR3: CASSLGQGASGANVLTF. CDR3 bases: TGTGCCAGCAGCCTGGGACAGGGGGCCTCTGGGGCCAACGTCCTGACTTTC.

A few counts support this clone. The chain is built from TRBV14 and TRBJ2-7; 9 nucleotides agree with TRBD1. J lost 6 bases, V lost 1 base, and 10 bases had no gene match. Per germline, CDR1 SGHDN and CDR2 FVKESK. The CDR3 runs to 16 residues. The CDR3 DNA reads as TGTGCCAGCAGCCAAGGATCCGGGACAGGGTGGCCCGAGCAGTACTTC. Translated, it gives CASSQGSGTGWPEQYF.